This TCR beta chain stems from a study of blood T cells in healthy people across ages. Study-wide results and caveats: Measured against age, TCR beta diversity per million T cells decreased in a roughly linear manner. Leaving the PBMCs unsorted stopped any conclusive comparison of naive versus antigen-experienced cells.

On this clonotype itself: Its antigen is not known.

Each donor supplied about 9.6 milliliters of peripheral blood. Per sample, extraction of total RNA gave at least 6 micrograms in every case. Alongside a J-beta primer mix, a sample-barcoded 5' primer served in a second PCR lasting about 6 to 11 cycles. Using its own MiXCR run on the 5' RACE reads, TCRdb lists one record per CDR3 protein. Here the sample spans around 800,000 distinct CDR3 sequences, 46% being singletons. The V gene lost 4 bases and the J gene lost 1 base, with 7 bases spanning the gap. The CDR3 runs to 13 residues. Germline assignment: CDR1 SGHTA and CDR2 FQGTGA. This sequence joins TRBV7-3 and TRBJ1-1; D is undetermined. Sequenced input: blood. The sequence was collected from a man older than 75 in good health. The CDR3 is CASSSTPNTEAFF. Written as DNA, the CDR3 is TGTGCCAGCAGCTCGACCCCGAACACTGAAGCTTTCTTT.